These 29 T cell receptor beta chains share one sample of origin, sequenced in a study of blood T cells in healthy people across ages. For the second PCR, which ran for roughly 6 to 12 cycles, a sample-barcoded 5' primer and a J-beta primer mix were used. TCRdb recomputed calls from the 5' RACE reads with MiXCR, one row per CDR3 protein. The sample lists a few hundred thousand distinct CDR3 sequences, 25% to 30% occurring once. The specimen sequenced was blood. The source is a woman in her 70s in good health.

This clonotype was counted once. The gene calls are TRBV20-1 and TRBJ2-2; D uncertain. In germline, CDR1 is DFQATT, CDR2 SNEGSKA (reference sequence). The CDR3 consists of 14 residues. Trimming took off 3 bases at V and 5 bases at J, with 13 bases between the two ends. CDR3: CSASGITPTGELFF. Written as DNA, the CDR3 is TGCAGTGCTAGTGGTATTACCCCGACCGGGGAGCTGTTTTTT.

This clonotype was seen repeatedly, ten times or more. The genes are TRBV29-1 and TRBJ2-1; 10 bases fit TRBD1. The CDR3 sequence is 14 residues long. CDR1 and CDR2 (germline): SQVTM, ANQGSEA. J lost 3 bases, V lost 7 bases, and 6 bases had no gene match. Here the CDR3 DNA reads TGCAGCGCCCGGGACAGGGGAGGCTACAATGAGCAGTTCTTC. It is translated as CSARDRGGYNEQFF.

This clonotype has a handful of counts. This chain links TRBV20-1 with TRBJ2-7; the match to TRBD2 covers 13 bases. The junction had 5 bases not matched to a gene; V was cut back by 2 bases and J by 4 bases. The CDR3 has 15 residues. Germline V lookup: CDR1 DFQATT, CDR2 SNEGSKA (reference sequence). Here the CDR3 reads CSARPGTSGTYEQYF. The DNA for the CDR3 is TGCAGTGCTAGACCCGGGACTAGCGGGACGTACGAGCAGTACTTC.

This clonotype was found once. The chain uses TRBV6-6 and TRBJ1-1; D gene ambiguous. Germline assignment: CDR1 MNHNY and CDR2 SVGAGI (reference sequence). The CDR3 is 13 residues long. V was clipped by 5 bases and J by 5 bases, with 12 bases between them. For the CDR3, the DNA is TGTGCCAGCAGTACACCTATTGGGACTGAAGCTTTCTTT. As protein: CASSTPIGTEAFF.

This clonotype was counted a few times. CDR3 in DNA: TGTGCCAGCAGCTTAGGGGACAGGATTGGCGGGACCCAGTACTTC. It yields the protein CASSLGDRIGGTQYF. The rearrangement uses TRBV7-2 and TRBJ2-5; 8 positions agree with TRBD1. Unmatched junction bases numbered 8, after V lost 1 base and J lost 7 bases. This CDR3 is built from 15 residues. From germline, CDR1 is SGHTA and CDR2 FQGNSA.

This sequence joins TRBV15 and TRBJ2-2, with no clear D. The V gene's germline CDR1 is LNHNV and CDR2 YYDKDF (reference sequence). Trimming removed 1 base from V and 0 bases from J, with 9 bases in between. This CDR3 is built from 16 residues. DNA for the CDR3: TGTGCCACCAGCAGAGTAGGTCAGGCGAACACCGGGGAGCTGTTTTTT. Its protein product is CATSRVGQANTGELFF.

This clonotype was counted only a few times. One end of the junction varies from germline; a read error may be responsible. The chain joins TRBV12-3 or TRBV12-4 to TRBJ2-5; D not certain. The last part of the DNA fits TRBJ2-7 better; the J call may be wrong. CDR3 size: 16 residues. The CDR3 is CANSSGQTSHSYEQYF. The CDR3 DNA sequence: TGTGCCAACAGTTCTGGGCAGACCTCTCACTCCTACGAGCAGTACTTC.

The J gene is TRBJ2-7, the V gene TRBV28; D tentatively fits TRBD1 or TRBD2 (5 bases each). In germline, CDR1 is MDHEN, CDR2 SYDVKM. This CDR3 region has 15 residues. Trimming shortened V by 6 bases and J by 7 bases, and 22 bases separated the two germline ends. As DNA, the CDR3 is TGTGCCAGCAGGACGACAGCCGGGGCTTTGGGGGAGCAGTACGTC. Its translation is CASRTTAGALGEQYV.

This chain uses TRBV7-2 with TRBJ1-1, with D maybe TRBD1 (5 bases). Trimming removed 5 bases at V and 0 bases at J, with 19 bases between. The CDR3 spans 17 residues. Germline loops: CDR1 SGHTA, CDR2 FQGNSA. The CDR3 sequence: CASSPPGTRSMNTEAFF. In DNA, the CDR3 is TGTGCCAGCAGCCCCCCTGGGACCCGAAGCATGAACACTGAAGCTTTCTTT.

The chain uses TRBV24-1 and TRBJ2-1, with a possible D match to TRBD2 (5 bases). The CDR3 is 15 amino acids. The ends were cut back, 3 bases at V and 6 bases at J, with 14 bases in the middle. CDR1 is KGHDR, CDR2 SFDVKD, per germline. In nucleotides, the CDR3 is TGTGCCACCAGTGATCCCGGGAAGGTCATCAATGAGCAGTTCTTC. It encodes CATSDPGKVINEQFF.

The chain recombines TRBV5-1 with TRBJ1-6; 7 nucleotides agree with TRBD1. Germline V gene sequence: CDR1 SGHRS, CDR2 YFSETQ. V trimming: 2 bases; J trimming: 10 bases; junction bases outside the gene matches: 15. CDR3 length equals 17 residues. The CDR3 bases are TGCGCCAGCAGCTTATATATGAGTGGGACAGATCAATCACCCCTCCACTTT. Translating gives CASSLYMSGTDQSPLHF.

The chain is built from TRBV11-2 and TRBJ1-6; tentative D call: TRBD1 (5 bases). V shed 1 base and J shed 11 bases, with 21 bases lying between them. The CDR3 contains 17 residues. Germline CDR1 and CDR2: SGHAT and FQNNGV. CDR3 amino acids: CASSLGAPWQGRPPLHF. In DNA, the CDR3 is TGTGCCAGCAGCTTAGGGGCCCCGTGGCAGGGTAGACCACCCCTCCACTTT.

The chain is built from TRBV27 and TRBJ1-2; TRBD1 is a possible D gene (6 bases). The CDR3 covers 13 residues. CDR1 is MNHEY and CDR2 is SMNVEV in the germline V gene (reference sequence). Deletions cut 3 bases from V and 7 bases from J, with 12 bases between. CDR3 region: CASSFGGLCGYTF. CDR3 in DNA: TGTGCCAGCAGTTTTGGGGGGCTCTGTGGCTACACCTTC.

The chain links TRBV28 to TRBJ2-1; TRBD1 is a possible D gene (7 bases). The germline V gene encodes CDR1 MDHEN and CDR2 SYDVKM. V dropped 6 bases and J dropped 7 bases, with 16 bases sitting between them. The CDR3 consists of 14 residues. The CDR3 here is CASRGGGLWNEQFF. DNA of the CDR3: TGTGCCAGCAGAGGAGGGGGCCTATGGAATGAGCAGTTCTTC.

This clonotype was seen a handful of times. A read error may produce the germline difference seen at one junction end. V is TRBV5-1 and J is TRBJ1-6, with 10 positions matching TRBD1. The CDR3 spans 14 residues. CDR1 SGHRS and CDR2 YFSETQ come from the germline V gene. CDR3 nucleotides: TGCGCCAGCGGCTTGGGACAGGGGAATTCACCCCTCCACTTT. Residues: CASGLGQGNSPLHF.

The rearrangement uses TRBV20-1 and TRBJ1-1, with D possibly being TRBD1 (5 bases). The germline CDR1 and CDR2 sequences are DFQATT and SNEGSKA (reference sequence). V lost 1 base to trimming and J lost 2 bases, with 14 bases between them. The CDR3 loop spans 15 amino acids. CDR3 DNA sequence: TGCAGTGCTAGAGGCGGTGTTGGGGGAAACACTGAAGCTTTCTTT. This encodes CSARGGVGGNTEAFF.

Remarks on this clonotype: A junction boundary mismatches the germline segment, possibly from a read error. The chain joins TRBV6-2 or TRBV6-3 to TRBJ1-1; 8 nucleotides match TRBD1. Germline V gene data show CDR1 as MNHEY and CDR2 as SVGEGT. The length of the CDR3 is 15 residues. DNA of the CDR3: TGTGCCAGCAATTACTTCCGGACAGGGAGTACTGAAGCTTTCTTT. Amino acids: CASNYFRTGSTEAFF.

This chain connects TRBV6-6 to TRBJ1-3; tentative D call: TRBD1 (6 bases). Trimming took off 6 bases at V and 0 bases at J, with 15 bases between the two ends. CDR1 is MNHNY, CDR2 SVGAGI, per germline (reference sequence). The CDR3 covers 16 residues. CDR3 in amino acids: CASRPKGVLSGNTIYF. CDR3 coding DNA: TGTGCCAGCAGACCCAAGGGGGTACTCTCTGGAAACACCATATATTTT.

The chain joins TRBV6-6 to TRBJ2-5; D might be TRBD1 (5 bases). Germline V gene sequence: CDR1 MNHNY, CDR2 SVGAGI (reference sequence). V was pared by 8 bases and J by 5 bases, with 15 bases between. The CDR3 sequence is 13 residues long. The CDR3 here is CASGRGLPETQYF. The CDR3 nucleotides are TGTGCCAGCGGAAGGGGCTTACCGGAGACCCAGTACTTC.

This clonotype has more than one count but fewer than ten. One end of the junction does not line up with germline, which may come from a read error. This sequence joins TRBV12-3 or TRBV12-4 and TRBJ2-5, with D perhaps TRBD2 (5 bases). The DNA end is a closer match to TRBJ2-1, so the J assignment may be wrong. CDR3 size: 13 residues. The CDR3 region is CAGSPTGSYEQFF. Written as DNA, the CDR3 is TGTGCCGGCAGTCCTACGGGGAGCTATGAGCAGTTCTTC.

The chain is built from TRBV7-2 and TRBJ2-7; 7 nucleotides align to TRBD1. CDR1 SGHTA and CDR2 FQGNSA come from the germline V gene. V lost 5 bases, J lost 7 bases, and 5 bases stayed unmatched. The length of the CDR3 is 12 residues. This CDR3 is CASSPTGMEQYF. In DNA form, the CDR3 reads TGTGCCAGCAGCCCGACAGGGATGGAGCAGTACTTC. Using reference TRBV7-2 and TRBJ2-7 for the parts outside the CDR3, the full variable domain is GAGVSQSPSNKVTEKGKDVELRCDPISGHTALYWYRQSLGQGLEFLIYFQGNSAPDKSGLPSDRFSAERTGGSVSTLTIQRTQQEDSAVYLCASSPTGMEQYFGPGTRLTVT.

The V gene is TRBV10-3, the J gene TRBJ1-2, with 7 bases matching TRBD1. With V trimmed by 8 bases and J by 2 bases, 5 bases remained unmatched. CDR3 length: 13 amino acids. Per germline, CDR1 ENHRY and CDR2 SYGVKD. CDR3 sequence (DNA): TGTGCCATCCTCGACAGGGAAAACTATGGCTACACCTTC. It codes for CAILDRENYGYTF.

This clonotype was seen a handful of times. V is TRBV27 and J is TRBJ2-5; TRBD2 matches at 8 bases. The better agreement between TRBJ2-1 and the DNA end casts doubt on the J call. Per the germline V gene, CDR1 is MNHEY and CDR2 is SMNVEV (reference sequence). This CDR3 has 12 amino acids. Here the CDR3 reads CASSRGGLGQFF. The DNA for the CDR3 is TGTGCCAGCAGTCGGGGGGGGCTTGGGCAGTTCTTC.

This clonotype was observed at least ten times. This sequence joins TRBV20-1 and TRBJ2-7; TRBD2 agrees at 10 bases. V shed 5 bases, J shed 7 bases, and the junction held 14 bases outside the gene matches. Germline V CDR1 and CDR2: DFQATT, SNEGSKA (reference sequence). This CDR3 contains 15 residues. CDR3 region: CSAWGTSALRGEQYF. The CDR3 DNA is TGCAGTGCTTGGGGGACTAGCGCTCTCCGGGGTGAGCAGTACTTC.

This clonotype was recorded a few times. This chain uses TRBV28 with TRBJ2-7; D gene uncertain. V lost 8 bases, J lost 4 bases, and 9 bases lay in between. From germline, CDR1 is MDHEN and CDR2 SYDVKM. The CDR3 has 11 residues. The CDR3 DNA is TGTGCCAGCCTGGGCGAATACGAGCAGTACTTC. Its protein is CASLGEYEQYF. The entire variable domain, with the rest obtained from reference TRBV28 and TRBJ2-7, is as follows: DVKVTQSSRYLVKRTGEKVFLECVQDMDHENMFWYRQDPGLGLRLIYFSYDVKMKEKGDIPEGYSVSREKKERFSLILESASTNQTSMYLCASLGEYEQYFGPGTRLTVT.

The CDR3, as DNA: TGTGCCAGCTCACCGGGAACAGGGGAGGTCTATGAGCAGTACTTC. This gives the protein CASSPGTGEVYEQYF. V gene TRBV18 combines with J gene TRBJ2-7, with TRBD1 as a possible D gene (7 bases). Trimming left V 3 bases short and J 7 bases short, with 19 bases between. The V gene's germline CDR1 is KGHSH and CDR2 LQKENI. The CDR3 runs 15 residues.

A word on this clonotype: A junction boundary mismatches the germline segment, possibly from a read error. The chain combines TRBV29-1 with TRBJ1-4; a possible D gene is TRBD1 (5 bases). The CDR3 has 13 amino acids. Germline lookup yields CDR1 SQVTM and CDR2 ANQGSEA. CDR3 DNA sequence: TGCAGCGTTAGGGGATCAACTAGTGAAAAACTGTTTTTT. It specifies CSVRGSTSEKLFF.

This clonotype was seen a few times. V and J are TRBV12-3 or TRBV12-4 and TRBJ2-6; D call uncertain. The CDR3 totals 15 residues. The V and J ends lost 4 bases and 2 bases respectively, with 9 bases between them. CDR3 bases: TGTGCCAGCAGTTCGACGGTTCCTGGGGCCAACGTCCTGACTTTC. Protein sequence: CASSSTVPGANVLTF.

This rearrangement joins TRBV28 to TRBJ2-7, with 8 positions matching TRBD2. CDR3 length: 15 amino acids. CDR1 is MDHEN, CDR2 SYDVKM, per germline. Trimming cost V 3 bases and J 1 base; bases outside gene matches: 5. This CDR3 is CASSFVSGGSYEQYF. DNA of the CDR3: TGTGCCAGCAGTTTCGTGAGCGGGGGTTCCTACGAGCAGTACTTC.